A single T cell receptor (beta chain) is shown here with its context. The data belong to a study of blood T cell repertoires in COVID-19. Whole-study context: From the United States, Italy and Spain came samples of acute and convalescent COVID-19.

The study recruited people aged 18 to 89 years across approximately 25 US areas. Allocation to cohorts depended on clinical history reported by the participants. Recovered status applied to Cohort 3 donors who had two consecutive negative PCRs. It also applied to those with clearance or with symptom resolution. Only in-frame clones appear in the TCRdb table, and some are missing; sequencing was by immunoSEQ multiplex PCR. Among approximately 300,000 clones listed, around 90% were seen once. V dropped 4 bases and J dropped 5 bases, with 14 bases sitting between them. In germline, CDR1 is LGHNA, CDR2 YNFKEQ. The CDR3 is 14 residues long.

Sequencing was performed on PBMCs or T cells enriched from blood (not recorded which). This sequence originates from a man aged 60 to 69 who had recovered from COVID-19. The V call is TRBV4-2, the J call TRBJ1-2; D is perhaps TRBD1 (6 bases). CDR3 bases: TGTGCCAGCAGCCCTGGACAGCAAGGGTATGGCTACACCTTC. Translating gives CASSPGQQGYGYTF.